This TCR beta chain stems from a study of identical twins. CDR1 and CDR2 from the germline V gene are SGHRS and YFSETQ. Trimming took off 0 bases at V and 5 bases at J, with 15 bases between the two ends. The CDR3 totals 15 residues. TCRdb used MiXCR to reprocess the 5' RACE reads, holding one entry per CDR3 protein. The data contain some 790,000 distinct CDR3 sequences, 18% of them singletons. The donor group consisted entirely of healthy Caucasians. The data also belong to a second study, concerning T cells expressing NK-cell markers. That paper adds: Seven of the eight sequenced donors were HCMV-seropositive; one was seronegative. The use of an anti-gamma-delta TCR antibody, which was added in several experiments, restricted sorting to T cells expressing alpha-beta TCR.

Sequenced sample: PBMCs. The origin of this receptor is a woman aged 18 to 35 in good health. V is TRBV5-1 and J is TRBJ2-7; D is perhaps TRBD2 (5 bases). CDR3 in amino acids: CASSLAEAASHEQYF. CDR3 DNA sequence: TGCGCCAGCAGCTTGGCCGAAGCGGCCAGCCACGAGCAGTACTTC.